This TCR beta chain was recovered during a study of blood T cell repertoires in COVID-19. Study summary: Sample material is recorded as cDNA or gDNA derived from T cells, B-cell-depleted T cells, or PBMCs.

Germline-derived CDR1 and CDR2 are SGHAT and FQNNGV. The CDR3 is 18 residues long. The J segment lost 0 bases and the V segment lost 4 bases, leaving 14 bases of the junction unmatched. In the original analysis: Amplifying reference gene primers gave estimates of nucleated cell counts. Sequencing was performed with immunoSEQ multiplex PCR; in TCRdb, only in-frame clones are kept and a portion is missing. V and J calls plus clone size are reproduced from that table; the DNA served to infer D and trimming. The sample has around 67,000 clones, roughly 89% seen once. Sequencing was performed on peripheral blood. The V gene is TRBV11-2, the J gene TRBJ1-2, with 7 bases matching TRBD1. The TCR sequence derives from a human donor in a cohort sampled during active COVID-19. CDR3 DNA: TGTGCCAGCAGCTCCCTTACGGGGGACAGAAGATCTAACTATGGCTACACCTTC. This codes for CASSSLTGDRRSNYGYTF. Based on the CDR3 plus reference TRBV11-2 and TRBJ1-2, the full variable domain is EAGVAQSPRYKIIEKRQSVAFWCNPISGHATLYWYQQILGQGPKLLIQFQNNGVVDDSQLPKDRFSAERLKGVDSTLKIQPAKLEDSAVYLCASSSLTGDRRSNYGYTFGSGTRLTVV.